A selection of T cell receptor beta chains follows, all from one sample in a study of cytomegalovirus exposure and HLA in healthy donors. Profiling relied on immunoSEQ multiplex PCR, and the TCRdb table lists in-frame clones only, not all of them. The sample contains about 170,000 clones, 75% to 80% of which appear only once. Source material: PBMCs. These receptors originate from a man aged 35 to 55 in good health and CMV-seropositive. CDR3s include the opening cysteine and the closing phenylalanine or tryptophan. D genes are given only for firm matches. Some rows mark clone size as missing; the rest say once, few, many or name a class of expanded clone.

J gene	clone size	V gene	D gene	CDR3 DNA	CDR3 protein
TRBJ2-7	NA	TRBV10-1	TRBD2	TGCGCCAGCGCCTCTAGCGGGAGTTCCTACGAGCAGTACTTC	CASASSGSSYEQYF
TRBJ2-1	NA	TRBV5-1	TRBD2	TGCGCCAGCAGCTTGGGGGTAGCGGGAGCGGATGAGCAGTTCTTC	CASSLGVAGADEQFF
TRBJ2-7	NA	TRBV19	NA	TGTGCCAGTAGTATTGCAACCAGGGGCGAGCAGTACTTC	CASSIATRGEQYF
TRBJ2-1	NA	TRBV29-1	TRBD2	TGCAGCGAAATAGCGGGAGGGCCTTATGGTGAGCAGTTCTTC	CSEIAGGPYGEQFF
TRBJ2-3	NA	TRBV11-2	NA	TGTGCCAGCAGCCCGAGATTAGCGCGTGCAGATACGCAGTATTTT	CASSPRLARADTQYF
TRBJ2-1	NA	TRBV2	TRBD2	TGTGCCAGCCGGGGCAGCGGGAGTTACAATGAGCAGTTCTTC	CASRGSGSYNEQFF
TRBJ2-7	NA	TRBV27	TRBD1	TGTGCCAGCAGTTTGGGACAGGGGGACTCCTACGAGCAGTACTTC	CASSLGQGDSYEQYF
TRBJ2-1	NA	TRBV7-2	NA	TGTGCCGGAGGAGGGCTAGCCCTCAGCAGTGAGCAGTTCTTC	CAGGGLALSSEQFF
TRBJ2-7	NA	TRBV6-5	NA	TGTGCCAGCAGTTATGTGGGGGCCACCTACGAGCAGTACTTC	CASSYVGATYEQYF
TRBJ2-1	NA	TRBV9	TRBD2	TGTGCCAGCAGCCCCTACTTAGCGGGAGCCTATGAGCAGTTCTTC	CASSPYLAGAYEQFF
TRBJ2-2	NA	TRBV5-4	TRBD1	TGTGCCAGCAGCGTAGGACAGGGGGCAAGGACCGGGGAGCTGTTTTTT	CASSVGQGARTGELFF
TRBJ2-7	few	TRBV6-6	NA	TGTGCCAGCAGTTACAACCGGGACGAGCAGTACTTC	CASSYNRDEQYF
TRBJ2-7	NA	TRBV2	TRBD2	TGTGCCAGCAGACTAGCGGGAGCAGCCTACGAGCAGTACTTC	CASRLAGAAYEQYF
TRBJ2-5	NA	TRBV5-4	TRBD2	TGTGCCAGCAGCTTGAAGTTAGGGGAGGGGAGACAGACCCAGTACTTC	CASSLKLGEGRQTQYF
TRBJ2-7	NA	TRBV11-2	NA	TGTGCCAGCAGCTTAGATCTCGGCGAGCAGTACTTC	CASSLDLGEQYF
TRBJ2-3	NA	TRBV18	TRBD2	TGTGCCAGCTCACCGGGACTAGCGGGAGCCACAGATACGCAGTATTTT	CASSPGLAGATDTQYF
TRBJ1-1	once	TRBV28	NA	TGTGCCAGCAGCAATTTATCCGGAGATGAAGCTTTCTTT	CASSNLSGDEAFF
TRBJ2-7	few	TRBV27	TRBD2	TGTGCCAGCCGGGGGGGGCTCCGGTGGTACTTC	CASRGGLRWYF
TRBJ1-6	NA	TRBV28	NA	TGTGCCAGCAGTTCCCATAGCGGGAGCTCCTATAATTCACCCCTCCACTTT	CASSSHSGSSYNSPLHF
TRBJ1-4	NA	TRBV2	TRBD1	TGTGCCAGCGTAGTCGACAGGGGGAATGAAAAACTGTTTTTT	CASVVDRGNEKLFF